This T cell receptor beta chain was identified during a study of blood T cell repertoires in COVID-19. Study background: Sites in the United States, Italy and Spain provided acute and convalescent COVID-19 samples. Sources were T cells, B-cell-depleted T cells, or PBMCs; the material itself was cDNA or gDNA.

Source study methods: Scientists estimated how many nucleated cells there were by amplifying reference gene primers. TCRdb keeps only in-frame clones here, not all; method: immunoSEQ multiplex PCR. V, J and clone size are taken as reported in that table, and D and trimming were inferred from the DNA itself. Of over 250,000 clones listed, roughly 85% were seen once; the top ten hold 8.5% to 9.5%. Sequencing was performed on peripheral blood. The receptor's source is a woman aged 45 to 65 who had recovered from COVID-19.

CDR3 protein: CASSPDPRQPYEQYF. The CDR3 region has the DNA TGTGCCAGCAGTCCCGACCCCCGACAGCCCTACGAGCAGTACTTC. The genes are TRBV28 and TRBJ2-7; weak D call: TRBD1 (5 bases). In germline, CDR1 is MDHEN, CDR2 SYDVKM. With 5 bases removed from V and 2 bases from J, the gap between germline ends came to 16 bases. This CDR3 region has 15 residues.